The 26 T cell receptor beta chains reported below all come from one sample, sequenced in a study of CD8+ T cells in alopecia areata. Following RNA extraction, reverse transcription yielded cDNA that acted as the sequencing template. Profiling relied on immunoSEQ multiplex PCR, and the TCRdb table lists in-frame clones only, not all of them. The table lists approximately 280,000 clones, no singletons, with roughly 1.2% in the top ten. CD4, CD8alpha, NKG2D, NKG2ACE and other markers guided sorting of pooled cutaneous lymph node cells. The sequenced material came from CD4+ T cells sorted from a lymph node. The receptors here all came from a C3H/HeJ mouse with alopecia areata. The MHC haplotype recorded for the strain is H2-k.

There are a few counts of this clone. Germline and genes: mouse. This CDR3 is CASAANSDYTF. The sequenced part of the CDR3 DNA is TGTGCCAGCGCAGCAAACTCC. J is TRBJ1-2 and V is TRBV13-1; D is uncertain. The read halts 4 residues ahead of the CDR3 end, with the missing end drawn from the germline J gene. The length of the CDR3 is 11 residues. CDR1 NSHNY and CDR2 SYGAGN come from the germline V gene. With 7 bases removed from V and 0 bases from J, the gap between germline ends came to 4 bases.

This clone turned up a few times. Since a much larger clone is just one base distant, this may be a read error. Mouse names are used for the genes. Read coverage stops 4 residues before the CDR3 terminus; the germline J gene supplies the remainder. The sample contains more than one DNA sequence encoding this CDR3. This chain uses TRBV13-1 with TRBJ1-2; no clear D. The CDR3 has 13 amino acids. Trimming removed 1 base from V and 0 bases from J, with 4 bases in between. Germline assignment: CDR1 NSHNY and CDR2 SYGAGN. The DNA read from the CDR3 is TGTGCCAGCAGTGATATAGCAAACTCC. Residues: CASSDIANS. From start to end, the CDR3 is CASSDIANSDYTF.

A remark on this clone: This clone may be a read error of a much larger clone one base away. Mouse gene names and germline throughout. The missing CDR3 end, 4 residues past where the read stops, is filled in from the germline J gene. Other nucleotide sequences from this sample produce the same CDR3. The chain is built from TRBV5 and TRBJ2-5, with a tentative D call TRBD2 (6 bases). Germline V gives CDR1 LGHNA, CDR2 YNLKQL (reference sequence). This CDR3 contains 14 residues. The covered CDR3 bases are TGTGCCAGCAGCCAAGACTGGGGCAAAGAC. This gives the protein CASSQDWGKD. The full CDR3 protein reads CASSQDWGKDTQYF.

Details on this clone: The listed genes are named as in mouse. Read sequence stops 4 residues before the CDR3 end, and the germline J gene provides the missing end. The chain has TRBV13-3 and TRBJ2-1, with 8 nucleotides matching TRBD1. This CDR3 has 14 amino acids. The V gene's germline CDR1 is NNHDY and CDR2 SYVADS. CDR3 DNA, as far as it was read: TGTGCCAGCAGTCCGGACAGGGTGAGAGCT. Translation: CASSPDRVRA. The whole CDR3 sequence is CASSPDRVRAEQFF.

Points on this clone: Gene names and germline match the mouse. Read sequence stops 4 residues before the CDR3 end, and the germline J gene provides the missing end. The genes are TRBV29 and TRBJ2-1, with D possibly matching TRBD1 (5 bases). CDR3 length: 13 amino acids. CDR1 and CDR2 from the germline V gene are MSHET and SYDVDS. V lost 8 bases to trimming and J lost 0 bases, with 8 bases between them. CDR3 protein: CASPTVNYAEQFF. Partial CDR3 DNA: TGTGCTAGCCCGACAGTTAACTATGCT.

Note on this clone: Germline and genes: mouse. The read ends 4 residues early relative to the CDR3; the germline J gene fills the gap. At the DNA level, this CDR3 is encoded by other sequences in the same sample as well. This chain joins TRBV31 and TRBJ1-1; TRBD1 might be the D (6 bases). CDR3 length: 12 amino acids. Germline assignment: CDR1 GKSSPN and CDR2 SITVG. The CDR3 bases that were read are TGTGCCTGGAGCCCGGGACAAACA. Its translation: CAWSPGQT. The CDR3 reads in full as CAWSPGQTEVFF.

This clone has a handful of counts. Any gene name here is a mouse gene name. From the germline J gene comes the end of the CDR3, since the read stops 4 residues before it. The same CDR3 is also encoded by other DNA sequences in this sample. This chain links TRBV13-1 with TRBJ2-3, with 7 bases lining up with TRBD2. The CDR3 has 16 amino acids. In germline, CDR1 is NSHNY, CDR2 SYGAGN. The junction had 4 bases not matched to a gene; V was cut back by 0 bases and J by 0 bases. CDR3 DNA (partial): TGTGCCAGCAGTGATGTGGGGGGAGCTAGTGCAGAA. Protein sequence: CASSDVGGASAE. The full CDR3 protein reads CASSDVGGASAETLYF.

For this clone: Gene names and germline refer to mouse. The read is 4 residues too short to cover the CDR3 end, so that end is filled in from the germline J gene. J is TRBJ2-4 and V is TRBV19; 13 bases agree with TRBD2. Per germline, CDR1 FNHDT and CDR2 SITEND (reference sequence). The CDR3 runs to 15 residues. With 5 bases clipped from V and 0 bases from J, the junction kept 0 bases outside the gene matches. This CDR3 reads CASRGLGGSQNTLYF. CDR3 bases read: TGTGCCAGCAGGGGACTGGGGGGGAGTCAAAAC.

Points on this clone: Genes and germline come from the mouse. The sequence runs out 4 residues before the end of the CDR3; the remainder is reconstructed from the germline J gene. The V and J genes are TRBV19 and TRBJ2-1; weak D call: TRBD1 (6 bases). The germline V and J ends were trimmed by 2 bases and 5 bases, with 14 bases remaining between them. Germline V gene sequence: CDR1 FNHDT, CDR2 SITEND (reference sequence). The CDR3 length is 15 residues. CDR3 DNA, as far as it was read: TGTGCCAGCAGTATCACCGGGACATATAATGCT. The encoded protein is CASSITGTYNA. The full CDR3 is CASSITGTYNAEQFF. The whole variable domain, remainder taken from reference TRBV19 and TRBJ2-1, is GGIITQTPKFLIGQEGQKLTLKCQQNFNHDTMYWYRQDSGKGLRLIYYSITENDLQKGDLSEGYDASREKKSSFSLTVTSAQKNEMAVFLCASSITGTYNAEQFFGPGTRLTVL.

As concerns this clone: Genes and germline are mouse. The same CDR3 can be traced to other DNA sequences in this sample. CDR3 bases read: TGCACCTGCAGTGCAGGAGGGAATTCGCCC. Its protein product is CTCSAGGNSP. The full CDR3 reads CTCSAGGNSPLYF. This sequence joins TRBV1 and TRBJ1-6; D unclear. The CDR3 is cut off 3 residues early in the read; its end comes from the germline J gene. TRBJ1-6 is classed as an ORF, of uncertain function. The CDR3 covers 13 residues. Trimming cost V 1 base and J 7 bases, with 5 bases left between them. Germline V lookup: CDR1 NSQYPW, CDR2 LRSPGD (reference sequence).

This clone was recorded a few times. The germline and genes are mouse ones. The read comes to an end 4 residues before the CDR3 does, leaving the germline J gene to fill in the end. This rearrangement joins TRBV17 to TRBJ2-2; 9 positions match TRBD1. Germline loops: CDR1 MNHDT, CDR2 YYDKIL. V lost 3 bases, J lost 3 bases, and 5 bases stayed unmatched. The CDR3 runs 16 residues. The CDR3 bases that were read are TGTGCTAGCAGTAGTAGGGACAGGGAGGACACCGGG. Translating it yields CASSSRDREDTG. The entire CDR3 protein is CASSSRDREDTGQLYF.

About this clone: The listed genes are named as in mouse. The CDR3 goes on 4 residues after the read ends, and that part is filled in from the germline J gene. This specimen includes other DNA sequences encoding the same CDR3. The chain is built from TRBV19 and TRBJ2-4; the D gene is possibly TRBD2 (6 bases). Trimming took 4 bases from V and 0 from J, leaving 9 bases between them. In germline, CDR1 is FNHDT, CDR2 SITEND (reference sequence). The CDR3 spans 14 residues. The CDR3 DNA, read in part, is TGTGCCAGCAGTCGGGACTCTAGTCAAAAC. It yields the protein CASSRDSSQN. In full, the CDR3 is CASSRDSSQNTLYF.

This clone was counted between two and nine times. Mouse germline and gene names are used. The read terminates 4 residues ahead of where the CDR3 ends, so the germline J gene completes it. V gene TRBV1 combines with J gene TRBJ2-5; D ambiguous. This CDR3 contains 12 residues. Germline V gives CDR1 NSQYPW, CDR2 LRSPGD (reference sequence). CDR3 DNA, as far as it was read: TGCACCTGCAGTGGACCAGGAGAC. Translation: CTCSGPGD. From start to end, the CDR3 is CTCSGPGDTQYF. Variable domain in full (rest from reference TRBV1 and TRBJ2-5): VTLLEQNPRWRLVPRGQAVNLRCILKNSQYPWMSWYQQDLQKQLQWLFTLRSPGDKEVKSLPGADYLATRVTDTELRLQVANMSQGRTLYCTCSGPGDTQYFGPGTRLLVL.

In the case of this clone: Germline and genes here are mouse. The read terminates 4 residues before the CDR3 end, so the remaining end is supplied by the germline J gene. This chain connects TRBV4 to TRBJ1-1; 7 nucleotides match TRBD1. The CDR3 runs 12 residues. Germline CDR1 reads LGHDT; CDR2 reads YNNKQL (reference sequence). The sequenced part of the CDR3 DNA is TGTGCCAGCAGCTATGGGGACAGA. Translated, it gives CASSYGDR. The whole CDR3 region reads CASSYGDREVFF.

About this clone itself: Mouse gene names apply. The read is 4 residues too short to cover the CDR3 end, so that end is filled in from the germline J gene. This chain connects TRBV13-2 to TRBJ1-2; D is unclear. Per germline, CDR1 NNHNN and CDR2 SYGAGS (reference sequence). The CDR3 sequence is 12 residues long. CDR3 DNA (partial): TGTGCCAGCGGTGATTTGGGGTCC. Residues: CASGDLGS. The whole CDR3 region reads CASGDLGSDYTF.

About this clone itself: Genes here carry mouse names. The sequence runs out 4 residues before the end of the CDR3; the remainder is reconstructed from the germline J gene. The sample holds other DNA sequences that translate to the same CDR3. V usage is TRBV1 and J usage is TRBJ2-1, with D possibly being TRBD1 (6 bases). This CDR3 has 14 residues. The V end lost 2 bases, the J end lost 1 base, and 6 bases lay between the germline ends. The germline V gene has CDR1 NSQYPW and CDR2 LRSPGD (reference sequence). Partial CDR3 DNA: TGCACCTGCAGTGCAACAGGGAACTATGCT. Protein: CTCSATGNYA. The entire CDR3 sequence reads CTCSATGNYAEQFF.

This clone appeared a few times. Mouse gene names apply. The missing CDR3 end, 4 residues past where the read stops, is filled in from the germline J gene. The V and J genes are TRBV13-1 and TRBJ2-4, with TRBD2 identical over 9 bases. Germline-derived CDR1 and CDR2 are NSHNY and SYGAGN. CDR3 size: 15 residues. This chain's CDR3 is CASSDPPTGGNTLYF. The covered CDR3 bases are TGTGCCAGCAGTGATCCACCGACTGGGGGAAAC.

A remark on this clone: Gene names and germline match the mouse. The observed sequence ends 4 residues before the CDR3 terminus, with the missing tail filled in from the germline J gene. The V call is TRBV19, the J call TRBJ2-7, with 8 bases identical to TRBD1. The length of the CDR3 is 14 residues. V lost 0 bases and J lost 2; bases outside the gene matches: 1. Germline CDR1 is FNHDT and CDR2 is SITEND (reference sequence). CDR3 DNA, as far as it was read: TGTGCCAGCAGTATAGAGACAGGGGCCTAT. Its translation is CASSIETGAY. The whole CDR3 region reads CASSIETGAYEQYF.

On this clone: Mouse germline and gene names are used. Sequencing ends 4 residues short of the CDR3 end; the germline J gene provides the rest. The chain links TRBV1 to TRBJ2-4; D is uncertain. This CDR3 contains 14 residues. The germline V and J ends were trimmed by 0 bases and 0 bases, with 4 bases remaining between them. Germline V lookup: CDR1 NSQYPW, CDR2 LRSPGD (reference sequence). The sequenced part of the CDR3 DNA is TGCACCTGCAGTGCAGATCAGAGTCAAAAC. Translating gives CTCSADQSQN. The whole CDR3 sequence reads CTCSADQSQNTLYF.

As concerns this clone: Gene names follow the mouse nomenclature. Sequencing ends 4 residues short of the CDR3 end; the germline J gene provides the rest. The sample carries other DNA sequences with the same CDR3. This chain joins TRBV1 and TRBJ2-3, with 10 bases matching TRBD1. The CDR3 covers 15 residues. Germline-derived CDR1 and CDR2 are NSQYPW and LRSPGD (reference sequence). V shed 1 base, J shed 3 bases, and the junction held 1 base outside the gene matches. The CDR3 protein is CTCSAGTGGAETLYF. The CDR3 bases that were read are TGCACCTGCAGTGCAGGGACAGGGGGGGCAGAA.

This clone was seen more than once but under ten times. Genes and germline come from the mouse. The CDR3 extends 4 residues past the end of the read, so its final part is completed from the germline J gene. This chain links TRBV13-1 with TRBJ2-1, with 9 bases aligning to TRBD1. Germline V CDR1 and CDR2: NSHNY, SYGAGN. The CDR3 has 13 amino acids. Trimming at V came to 6 bases and at J to 5 bases, leaving 3 bases not matched to a gene. CDR3 sequence: CASNRDRDAEQFF. CDR3 DNA (partial): TGTGCCAGCAACCGGGACAGGGATGCT.

Worth noting for this clone: Gene names refer to mouse genes. The read gets to within 4 residues of the CDR3 end, and the germline J gene fills in the rest. The rearrangement links TRBV1 to TRBJ2-2, with 8 bases that match TRBD1. Germline lookup yields CDR1 NSQYPW and CDR2 LRSPGD (reference sequence). The CDR3 covers 16 residues. V dropped 3 bases and J dropped 2; count of bases not matched to a gene: 5. The sequenced part of the CDR3 DNA is TGCACCTGCAGTGCCCCGACAGGGGCGAACACCGGG. It encodes CTCSAPTGANTG. The complete CDR3 sequence is CTCSAPTGANTGQLYF. The variable domain in full, with the rest retrieved from reference TRBV1 and TRBJ2-2, is VTLLEQNPRWRLVPRGQAVNLRCILKNSQYPWMSWYQQDLQKQLQWLFTLRSPGDKEVKSLPGADYLATRVTDTELRLQVANMSQGRTLYCTCSAPTGANTGQLYFGEGSKLTVL.

This clone was detected a few times. Gene names and germline match the mouse. The read falls 4 residues short of the CDR3 end, and the missing part is taken from the germline J gene. The chain has TRBV5 and TRBJ2-3; D is possibly TRBD2 (5 bases). The CDR3 is made up of 14 amino acids. Trimming took off 2 bases at V and 0 bases at J, with 6 bases between the two ends. CDR1 LGHNA and CDR2 YNLKQL come from the germline V gene (reference sequence). The sequenced part of the CDR3 DNA is TGTGCCAGCAGCCAACACTGGAGTGCAGAA. This encodes CASSQHWSAE. In full, the CDR3 reads CASSQHWSAETLYF.

This clone has only a few counts. Any gene name here is a mouse gene name. The CDR3 end falls 4 residues outside the read, so it is completed with the germline J gene. This chain links TRBV29 with TRBJ2-2, with a tentative D call TRBD1 (6 bases). V dropped 0 bases and J dropped 0 bases, with 8 bases sitting between them. The germline CDR1 and CDR2 sequences are MSHET and SYDVDS. The CDR3 length is 16 residues. This CDR3 reads CASSLSQGPNTGQLYF. The sequenced CDR3 bases are TGTGCTAGCAGTTTATCCCAGGGGCCAAACACCGGG.

Concerning this clone: One base away lies a much larger clone, so this may be a sequencing read error. Any gene name here is a mouse gene name. The read ends 4 residues shy of where the CDR3 ends; the end is completed using the germline J gene. V gene TRBV1 combines with J gene TRBJ2-7; TRBD2 is a possible D gene (5 bases). This CDR3 is 12 amino acids long. The germline gives CDR1 NSQYPW, CDR2 LRSPGD (reference sequence). CDR3 amino acids: CTCSAGLYEQYF. CDR3 DNA (partial): TGCACCTGCAGTGCAGGACTGTAT. Using reference TRBV1 and TRBJ2-7 for the parts outside the CDR3, the full variable domain is VTLLEQNPRWRLVPRGQAVNLRCILKNSQYPWMSWYQQDLQKQLQWLFTLRSPGDKEVKSLPGADYLATRVTDTELRLQVANMSQGRTLYCTCSAGLYEQYFGPGTRLTVL.

Of note for this clone: Gene names and germline match the mouse. The sequenced CDR3 bases are TGTGCCAGCAGTCCCGACAGGGGCGGCACCGGG. It codes for CASSPDRGGTG. The complete CDR3 reads CASSPDRGGTGQLYF. The chain couples TRBV13-1 to TRBJ2-2, with TRBD1 matching 8 bases. The sequenced fragment ends 4 residues before the CDR3 boundary, so the rest is inferred from the germline J gene. The junction had 6 bases not matched to a gene; V was cut back by 4 bases and J by 4 bases. CDR3 length: 15 amino acids. The germline V gene encodes CDR1 NSHNY and CDR2 SYGAGN.